This TCR beta chain was obtained from a study of identical twins. The CDR3 has 18 amino acids. Unmatched junction bases numbered 12, after V lost 1 base and J lost 3 bases. Germline V gives CDR1 KGHDR, CDR2 SFDVKD. TCRdb processed the 5' RACE reads anew with MiXCR; each CDR3 protein has one entry. The sample has around 530,000 distinct CDR3 sequences, roughly 15% seen once. General study findings and limits: Models underpredicted monozygotic twin sharing of out-of-frame TCR alpha. Among beta out-of-frame sequences, excess sharing between twins appeared weaker.

This clonotype has more than one count but fewer than ten. Its antigen is not identified. This sample was shared with a second study, whose subject was yellow fever vaccine responses in identical twins.

This TCR was sampled from a young woman in good health. Sequencing was carried out using CD4+ T cells sorted from blood. This rearrangement joins TRBV24-1 to TRBJ2-3; 7 nucleotides match TRBD1. The CDR3 reads CATSDFKDGTAFTDTQYF. CDR3 coding DNA: TGTGCCACCAGTGATTTTAAAGACGGGACAGCCTTTACAGATACGCAGTATTTT.